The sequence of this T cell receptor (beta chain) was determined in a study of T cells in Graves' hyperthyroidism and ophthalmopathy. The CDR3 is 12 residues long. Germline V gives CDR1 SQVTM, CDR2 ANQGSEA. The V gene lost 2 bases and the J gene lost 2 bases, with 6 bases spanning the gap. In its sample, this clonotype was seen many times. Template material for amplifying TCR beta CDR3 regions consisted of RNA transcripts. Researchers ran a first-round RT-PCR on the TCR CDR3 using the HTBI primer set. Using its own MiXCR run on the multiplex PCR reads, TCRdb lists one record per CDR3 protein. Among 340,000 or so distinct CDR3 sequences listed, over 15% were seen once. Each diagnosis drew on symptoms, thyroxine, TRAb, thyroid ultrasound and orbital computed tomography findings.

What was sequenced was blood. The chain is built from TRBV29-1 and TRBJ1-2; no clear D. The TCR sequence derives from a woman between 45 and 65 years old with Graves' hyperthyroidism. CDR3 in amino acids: CSVEWHNYGYTF. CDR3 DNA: TGCAGCGTTGAATGGCACAACTATGGCTACACCTTC.